This T cell receptor (beta chain) was captured by sequencing in a study of CD8 T cells in ankylosing spondylitis. Findings of the study overall: Seemingly characteristic of ankylosing spondylitis blood was a TCR beta motif consisting of about 8 highly homologous variants. Reports say disease-linked clones showed up significantly more in matched ankylosing spondylitis synovial fluid.

As to this clonotype: The target antigen is unknown.

Each TCR beta library was made by quantitative 5'-RACE that incorporated molecular barcodes. One entry per CDR3 protein, called by TCRdb with MiXCR from the 5' RACE reads. The sample holds 300,000 to 350,000 distinct CDR3 sequences; 14% to 15% are singletons and the top ten take less than 1.1%. Trimming took off 3 bases at V and 5 bases at J, with 10 bases between the two ends. This CDR3 comprises 13 residues. The V gene's germline CDR1 is MGHRA and CDR2 YSYEKL. V gene TRBV4-1 combines with J gene TRBJ2-5, with unresolved D. This sequence originates from a male donor with ankylosing spondylitis or in good health (not recorded which). The specimen was blood, either unsorted or a sorted T cell fraction (not recorded which). The CDR3 DNA is TGCGCCAGCAGCCAGGCCAGGCTGGAGACCCAGTACTTC. It codes for CASSQARLETQYF.